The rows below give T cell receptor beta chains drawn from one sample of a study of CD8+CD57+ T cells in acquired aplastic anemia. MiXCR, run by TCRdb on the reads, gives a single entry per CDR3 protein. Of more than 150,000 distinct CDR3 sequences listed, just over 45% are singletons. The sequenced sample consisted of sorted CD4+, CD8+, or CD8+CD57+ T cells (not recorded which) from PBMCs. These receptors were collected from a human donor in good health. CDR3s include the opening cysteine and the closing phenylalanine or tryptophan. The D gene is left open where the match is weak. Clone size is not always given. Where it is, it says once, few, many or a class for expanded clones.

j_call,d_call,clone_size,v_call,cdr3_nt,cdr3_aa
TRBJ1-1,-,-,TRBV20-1,TGCAGTGCAAAAGACAGGCCCGGGAGGGCTGAAGCTTTCTTT,CSAKDRPGRAEAFF
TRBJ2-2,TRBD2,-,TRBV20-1,TGCAGTGCGCCGCTAGCGGGAGAAGCGGCCGGGGAGCTGTTTTTT,CSAPLAGEAAGELFF
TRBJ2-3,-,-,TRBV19,TGTGCCAGTAGTTCAGGAGGGGGCGCCGCAGATACGCAGTATTTT,CASSSGGGAADTQYF
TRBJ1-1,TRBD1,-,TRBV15,TGTGCCACCAGCACAGAGTGGACAGGGCGAACTGAAGCTTTCTTT,CATSTEWTGRTEAFF
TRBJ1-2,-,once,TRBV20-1,TGCAGTTGGGGTGGTGGCTACACCTTC,CSWGGGYTF
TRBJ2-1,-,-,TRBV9,TGTGCCAGCAGCGTGAAGGCTAGTATGAGAGATGAGCAGTTCTTC,CASSVKASMRDEQFF
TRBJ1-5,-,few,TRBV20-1,TGCAGTGCTAGCAGTATGTATCAGCCCCAGCATTTT,CSASSMYQPQHF
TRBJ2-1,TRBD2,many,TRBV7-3,TGTGCCAGCAGCTTAAAAACTAGCGGGAGGTATGGAGGCAATGAGCAGTTCTTC,CASSLKTSGRYGGNEQFF
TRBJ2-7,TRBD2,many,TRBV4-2,TGTGCCAGCAGCCAGGTGGGTAGCGGGACCTTTGGCGAGCAGTACTTC,CASSQVGSGTFGEQYF
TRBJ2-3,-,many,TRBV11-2,TGTGCCAGCAGCTTAGTTCGGGGGCCCGGCACAGATACGCAGTATTTT,CASSLVRGPGTDTQYF
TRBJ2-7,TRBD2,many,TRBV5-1,TGCGCCAGCAGCTTGTTTTTGCGGGGGGCGACGGCATACGAGCAGTACTTC,CASSLFLRGATAYEQYF
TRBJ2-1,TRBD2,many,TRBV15,TGTGCCACCAGCAGAGATTTGAGCGGGAGTTACAATGAGCAGTTCTTC,CATSRDLSGSYNEQFF
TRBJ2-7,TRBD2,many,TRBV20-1,TGCAGTGCGATTGGGACTAGCGGCTCCTACGAGCAGTACTTC,CSAIGTSGSYEQYF
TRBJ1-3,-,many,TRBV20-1,TGCAGTGCTAGAGCAGGTGGCTCTGGAAACACCATATATTTT,CSARAGGSGNTIYF
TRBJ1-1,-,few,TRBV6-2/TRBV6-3,TGTGCCAGCAGTTATACCAGGGTCTCTGAAGCTTTCTTT,CASSYTRVSEAFF
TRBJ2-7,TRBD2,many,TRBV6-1,TGTGCCAGCAGTCCCAGACTAGCGGGAGGGCCTTCCTACGAGCAGTACTTC,CASSPRLAGGPSYEQYF
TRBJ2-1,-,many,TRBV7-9,TGTGCCAGCACCCTCAAGGCGGACCCCTCCTACAATGAGCAGTTCTTC,CASTLKADPSYNEQFF
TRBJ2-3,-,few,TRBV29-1,TGCAGCGTTAAAGGGCCAACAGATACGCAGTATTTT,CSVKGPTDTQYF
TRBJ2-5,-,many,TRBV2,TGTGCCAGCAGTGGGGGAGGAGAGACCCAGTACTTC,CASSGGGETQYF
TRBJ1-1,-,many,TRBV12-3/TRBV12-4,TGTGCCAGCAGTTTATATCAGGGGAGCACTGAAGCTTTCTTT,CASSLYQGSTEAFF
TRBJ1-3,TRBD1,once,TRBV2,TGTGCCAGCAGTAGGGACAGGGCCTCCTCTGGAAACACCATATATTTT,CASSRDRASSGNTIYF
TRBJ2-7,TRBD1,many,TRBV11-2,TGTGCCAGCAGCTTAAACCCAGGGGGCATCGTCGAGCAGTACTTC,CASSLNPGGIVEQYF
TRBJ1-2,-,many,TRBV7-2,TGTGCCAGCAGCACCCGGACAGAGGGCTATGGCTACACCTTC,CASSTRTEGYGYTF
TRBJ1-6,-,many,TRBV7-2,TGTGCCAGCAGACCCCGGAATGGAGGGTATTCACCCCTCCACTTT,CASRPRNGGYSPLHF
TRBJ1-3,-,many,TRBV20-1,TGCAGTGCTAGGGCCCCTGGTCCCAACTCTGGAAACACCATATATTTT,CSARAPGPNSGNTIYF
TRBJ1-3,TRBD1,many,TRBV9,TGTGCCAGCAGCGTAGCTACCCCAGGGGGCGGTGGAAACACCATATATTTT,CASSVATPGGGGNTIYF
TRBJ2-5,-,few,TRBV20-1,TGCAGTGCTAGAGATGGGACGGGGACCCAGTACTTC,CSARDGTGTQYF
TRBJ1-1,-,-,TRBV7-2,TGTGCCAGTAGTGTGGGGGTTGCTGAAGCTTTCTTT,CASSVGVAEAFF
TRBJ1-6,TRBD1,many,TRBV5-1,TGCGCCAGCAGCTTGGCCGGCAGGGGGAGATCACCCCTCCACTTT,CASSLAGRGRSPLHF
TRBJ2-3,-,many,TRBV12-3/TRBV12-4,TGTGCCAGCAGTACAGGAGATACGCAGTATTTT,CASSTGDTQYF
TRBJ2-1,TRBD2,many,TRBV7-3,TGTGCCAGCAGAAAAACTAGCGGGAGTCTCGATGAGCAGTTCTTC,CASRKTSGSLDEQFF
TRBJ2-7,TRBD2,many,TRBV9,TGTGCCAGCAGCGTAGCCCCTAGCGGGAGGCTCTACGAGCAGTACTTC,CASSVAPSGRLYEQYF
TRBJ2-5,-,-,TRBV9,TGTGCCAGCAGCAGTCAGGGTGCGGGGCAAGAGACCCAGTACTTC,CASSSQGAGQETQYF
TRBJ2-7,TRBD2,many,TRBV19,TGTGCCAGTAGTGACAGACTAGCGGGAGGTAAAGAGCAGTACTTC,CASSDRLAGGKEQYF
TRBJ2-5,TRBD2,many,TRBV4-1,TGCGCCAGCAGCCGGGGGGGTGGATTTCAAGAGACCCAGTACTTC,CASSRGGGFQETQYF
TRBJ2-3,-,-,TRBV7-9,TGTGCCAGCAGCTTAGGGATAAGCGCAGATACGCAGTATTTT,CASSLGISADTQYF
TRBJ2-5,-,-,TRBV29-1,TGCAGCGTTGACAGGGCCCCCGTCGACCAGTACTTC,CSVDRAPVDQYF
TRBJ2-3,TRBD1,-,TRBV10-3,TGTGCCATCAGTGAGGGGGGGACAGGGGACACAGATACGCAGTATTTT,CAISEGGTGDTDTQYF
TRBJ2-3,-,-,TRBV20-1,TGCAGTGCTGAGAGGACTGGCACAGATACGCAGTATTTT,CSAERTGTDTQYF
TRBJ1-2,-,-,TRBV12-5,TGTGCCTCGGCCCTTAGTAACTATGGCTACACCTTC,CASALSNYGYTF
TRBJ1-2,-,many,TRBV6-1,TGTGCCAGCAGTCCCGACACCACCCCCGGCTACACCTTC,CASSPDTTPGYTF
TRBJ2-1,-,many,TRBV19,TGTGCCAGTAGTGCGAACTCAAGGTCCTCCTACAATGAGCAGTTCTTC,CASSANSRSSYNEQFF
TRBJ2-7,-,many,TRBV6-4,TGTGCCAGCAGTGTAGAGGCAGGGCCTTCCTACGAGCAGTACTTC,CASSVEAGPSYEQYF
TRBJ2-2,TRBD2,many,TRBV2,TGTGCCAGCAGTGAACTAGCGGGAGGCGCCGGGGAGCTGTTTTTT,CASSELAGGAGELFF
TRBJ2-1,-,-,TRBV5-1,TGCGCCAGCAGCCTGCGGGCGGAGGCCGATGAGCAGTTCTTC,CASSLRAEADEQFF